This T cell receptor beta chain originates from a study of vaccination and CD4 T cells after COVID-19. Overall study context: Each post-COVID sample was drawn after diagnosis, and the median interval was roughly 100 days (range 35 to 161).

Findings and limits, study-wide: SARS-CoV-2-reactive clonotype medians increased from about 20 to 38, not significantly.

CDR3 length equals 17 residues. CDR1 is MRHNA, CDR2 SNTAGT, per germline. The V segment lost 5 bases and the J segment 5 bases; nucleotides outside the gene matches: 13. With regard to this clonotype: The antigen is undetermined.

Sequenced with the Oncomine TCR Beta short-read assay was DNA taken from cultured CD4+ T cells. MiXCR, run by TCRdb on the PCR reads, gives a single entry per CDR3 protein. Of some 20,000 distinct CDR3 sequences listed, 43% are singletons. Treatment described: approximately nine-day PBMC culture with coronavirus spike peptide pools or control peptides (ViraFEST assay). The V and J genes are TRBV6-4 and TRBJ1-5, with 9 bases matching TRBD1. This clonotype was obtained from a human donor who had recovered from COVID-19. Sequenced material: CD4+ T cells from blood, cultured in vitro. The CDR3 bases are TGTGCCAGCAGTTACAGGGGGCGAGTTCGAATGGATCAGCCCCAGCATTTT. Translating it yields CASSYRGRVRMDQPQHF.